The T cell receptor beta chain described here comes from a study of technical replicates of blood from a few donors. Sequenced by immunoSEQ multiplex PCR; TCRdb stores in-frame clones only, minus some. This repertoire shows just over 95,000 clones, more than 90% found once; its top ten account for approximately 0.2%. The CDR3 extends over 14 amino acids. Trimming pared 1 base from V and 1 base from J, leaving 7 bases between. Per the germline V gene, CDR1 is SQVTM and CDR2 is ANQGSEA. The sequenced sample consisted of T cells isolated from PBMCs. The source is a human donor in good health. The chain combines TRBV29-1 with TRBJ2-2, with D unclear. CDR3 DNA sequence: TGCAGCGTTGAAGGGGCGCGGAACACCGGGGAGCTGTTTTTT. It yields the protein CSVEGARNTGELFF.